What follows are 21 T cell receptor beta chains derived from one specimen sequenced in a study of cytomegalovirus exposure and HLA in healthy donors. Primers for the PCR totalled 60 Vbeta and 13 Jbeta. Clones were sequenced by immunoSEQ multiplex PCR, and TCRdb holds only the in-frame ones, with some missing. Of under 150,000 clones listed, roughly 73% were seen once; the top ten hold about 1%. What was sequenced was PBMCs. These receptors originate from a male donor in good health and CMV-seronegative.

This CDR3 is CASSVTANTEAFF. DNA for the CDR3: TGTGCCAGCTCAGTCACAGCGAACACTGAAGCTTTCTTT. V gene TRBV19 combines with J gene TRBJ1-1; no clear D. V lost 9 bases and J lost 1, with 12 bases in between. This CDR3 region has 13 residues. Germline CDR1 LNHDA, CDR2 SQIVND (reference sequence).

This chain links TRBV18 with TRBJ1-2, with D hard to call. This CDR3 has 15 amino acids. The V end lost 2 bases, the J end lost 8 bases, and 18 bases lay between the germline ends. Germline-derived CDR1 and CDR2 are KGHSH and LQKENI. The CDR3 bases are TGTGCCAGCTCACCAATCAAGGATCGGGTGTCGGGCTACACCTTC. Translated, it gives CASSPIKDRVSGYTF.

The chain has TRBV6-5 and TRBJ2-7, with TRBD1 identical over 10 bases. This CDR3 has 15 amino acids. CDR1 and CDR2 (germline): MNHEY, SVGAGI. V dropped 6 bases and J dropped 4; count of bases not matched to a gene: 9. The CDR3 sequence is CASREPGQGIYEQYF. The CDR3 DNA reads TGTGCCAGCAGGGAACCGGGACAGGGGATTTACGAGCAGTACTTC.

V and J are TRBV7-9 and TRBJ2-1; 8 nucleotides match TRBD2. Trimming took 3 bases from V and 7 from J; bases not matched to a gene: 8. The CDR3 is 15 residues long. CDR1 and CDR2 from the germline V gene are SEHNR and FQNEAQ (reference sequence). CDR3 region: CASSFGGGPGNEQFF. The CDR3 nucleotides are TGTGCCAGCAGCTTTGGCGGGGGGCCTGGAAATGAGCAGTTCTTC.

The chain couples TRBV11-3 to TRBJ2-7; TRBD1 agrees at 7 bases. V trimming: 6 bases; J trimming: 5 bases; junction bases outside the gene matches: 1. The length of the CDR3 is 11 residues. Germline lookup yields CDR1 SGHNT and CDR2 YENEEA. This chain's CDR3 is CASRTGDEQYF. The CDR3 bases are TGTGCCAGCAGAACAGGGGACGAGCAGTACTTC.

The gene calls are TRBV5-1 and TRBJ2-1, with 7 bases fitting TRBD2. This CDR3 region has 14 residues. The germline V gene encodes CDR1 SGHRS and CDR2 YFSETQ. Losses at the gene ends were 1 base for V and 12 bases for J; bases not matched to a gene: 10. The CDR3 region has the DNA TGCGCCAGCAGCTTGAGGAATGAGCGGGGTTCGCAGTTCTTC. It encodes CASSLRNERGSQFF.

The V and J genes are TRBV11-3 and TRBJ2-5; tentatively, D is TRBD2 (5 bases). V was cut by 1 base and J by 4 bases, with 10 bases left in between. The CDR3 covers 14 residues. Germline V gives CDR1 SGHNT, CDR2 YENEEA. The DNA of the CDR3 is TGTGCCAGCAGCTTAGTAGGGAGAGGAGAGACCCAGTACTTC. It translates to CASSLVGRGETQYF. The full variable domain, completed using reference TRBV11-3 and TRBJ2-5, is EAGVVQSPRYKIIEKKQPVAFWCNPISGHNTLYWYLQNLGQGPELLIRYENEEAVDDSQLPKDRFSAERLKGVDSTLKIQPAELGDSAVYLCASSLVGRGETQYFGPGTRLLVL.

The V call is TRBV9, the J call TRBJ1-2; 8 bases line up with TRBD1. This CDR3 contains 14 residues. Losses at the gene ends were 3 bases for V and 8 bases for J; bases not matched to a gene: 9. The germline CDR1 and CDR2 sequences are SGDLS and YYNGEE. This CDR3 reads CASSAGQGMGGYTF. CDR3 in DNA: TGTGCCAGCAGCGCCGGACAGGGCATGGGCGGCTACACCTTC.

There are a few counts of this clone. The chain combines TRBV6-6 with TRBJ1-2; 7 bases line up with TRBD1. The CDR3 length is 16 residues. Germline loops: CDR1 MNHNY, CDR2 SVGAGI (reference sequence). V gave up 0 bases and J gave up 6 bases; unmatched junction bases: 10. CDR3 residues: CASSYSIKGAQHGYTF. As DNA, the CDR3 is TGTGCCAGCAGTTACTCGATAAAGGGGGCGCAGCATGGCTACACCTTC.

The gene calls are TRBV7-9 and TRBJ1-2; no clear D. Trimming left V 2 bases short and J 4 bases short, with 11 bases between. Germline loops: CDR1 SEHNR, CDR2 FQNEAQ (reference sequence). This CDR3 is 14 amino acids long. The CDR3 nucleotides read TGTGCCAGCAGCTTATCTTTTGAGGGCTATGGCTACACCTTC. Residues: CASSLSFEGYGYTF.

The rearrangement joins TRBV6-5 to TRBJ1-1; D is undetermined. The V end lost 2 bases, the J end lost 3 bases, and 10 bases lay between the germline ends. CDR1 MNHEY and CDR2 SVGAGI come from the germline V gene. This CDR3 has 14 residues. The CDR3 here is CASSYTNRDTEAFF. Written as DNA, the CDR3 is TGTGCCAGCAGTTACACCAACAGAGACACTGAAGCTTTCTTT.

As to this clone: The sample holds other DNA sequences that translate to the same CDR3. The chain uses TRBV6-5 and TRBJ1-1; D is possibly TRBD1 (5 bases). This CDR3 contains 14 residues. CDR1 is MNHEY, CDR2 SVGAGI, per germline. V was shortened by 3 bases and J by 5 bases, with 13 bases between the two germline ends. As DNA, the CDR3 is TGTGCCAGCAGTTATGGCCAGGGTGGGACTGAAGCTTTCTTT. This translates into CASSYGQGGTEAFF.

The V gene is TRBV10-3, the J gene TRBJ2-7; 8 bases align to TRBD1. With V trimmed by 4 bases and J by 0 bases, 2 bases remained unmatched. This CDR3 comprises 14 residues. Looked up from germline, CDR1 is ENHRY and CDR2 is SYGVKD. CDR3 sequence reads: CAISGDRGSYEQYF. The CDR3 nucleotides are TGTGCCATCAGTGGAGACAGGGGCTCCTACGAGCAGTACTTC.

The rearrangement joins TRBV6-5 to TRBJ2-7; 11 nucleotides align to TRBD2. Germline V lookup: CDR1 MNHEY, CDR2 SVGAGI. The ends lost 2 bases at V and 5 bases at J; junction bases unmatched: 5. CDR3 length: 15 amino acids. CDR3 in DNA: TGTGCCAGCAGTTACGGCCTAGCGGGGGGTCACGAGCAGTACTTC. Translated, it gives CASSYGLAGGHEQYF.

The chain is built from TRBV23-1 and TRBJ1-6, with no clear D. TRBV23-1 is an ORF for which the function is uncertain. V was cut by 8 bases and J by 8 bases, with 19 bases left in between. CDR3 length: 15 residues. The CDR3, as DNA: TGCGCCAGCCCCCCCGGGCGGGCAGTCTATTCACCCCTCCACTTT. The encoded protein is CASPPGRAVYSPLHF.

The chain links TRBV9 to TRBJ2-5, with TRBD2 matching over 9 bases. The V gene end was trimmed by 3 bases and the J gene end by 2 bases; junction bases not matched to a gene: 2. The length of the CDR3 is 14 residues. CDR1 and CDR2 from the germline V gene are SGDLS and YYNGEE. The CDR3 coding sequence is TGTGCCAGCAGCGCTAGCGGGGTTCAAGAGACCCAGTACTTC. It encodes CASSASGVQETQYF.

This clone was observed a few times. The CDR3 region is CASSQEGSESPYNEQFF. The CDR3 coding sequence is TGTGCCAGCAGCCAAGAAGGGAGCGAAAGCCCCTACAATGAGCAGTTCTTC. The chain is built from TRBV4-2 and TRBJ2-1, with TRBD2 as a possible D gene (5 bases). V gave up 0 bases and J gave up 2 bases, with 14 bases separating them. The CDR3 covers 17 residues. Germline assignment: CDR1 LGHNA and CDR2 YNFKEQ.

In the case of this clone: Additional DNA sequences in this sample encode the identical CDR3. This sequence joins TRBV19 and TRBJ1-6; 9 bases line up with TRBD1. Germline assignment: CDR1 LNHDA and CDR2 SQIVND (reference sequence). The CDR3 has 15 amino acids. J gave up 1 base and V 6 bases, and 1 base lay outside the gene matches. CDR3: CASRDRGSYNSPLHF. The CDR3 coding sequence is TGTGCCAGTAGAGACAGGGGGTCCTATAATTCACCCCTCCACTTT.

On this clone itself: The sample carries other DNA sequences with the same CDR3. This chain connects TRBV7-9 to TRBJ2-2, with 12 bases identical to TRBD2. CDR1 SEHNR and CDR2 FQNEAQ come from the germline V gene (reference sequence). This CDR3 region has 16 residues. The junction had 9 bases not matched to a gene; V was cut back by 5 bases and J by 8 bases. The CDR3: CASSKTSGGASGELFF. The CDR3 DNA follows: TGTGCCAGCAGCAAGACTAGCGGGGGAGCGTCGGGGGAGCTGTTTTTT.

The J gene is TRBJ1-2, the V gene TRBV19; 9 nucleotides agree with TRBD1. Trimming at V came to 6 bases and at J to 9 bases, leaving 8 bases not matched to a gene. Germline CDR1 reads LNHDA; CDR2 reads SQIVND (reference sequence). The CDR3 has 13 amino acids. The CDR3 loop is CASRPLGQGSYTF. DNA of the CDR3: TGTGCCAGTAGGCCCCTTGGACAGGGGAGCTACACCTTC.

The CDR3 sequence: CASNEGPSTDTQYF. In DNA, the CDR3 is TGTGCCAGCAACGAGGGTCCTAGCACAGATACGCAGTATTTT. V usage is TRBV2 and J usage is TRBJ2-3; tentative D call: TRBD2 (5 bases). The CDR3 sequence is 14 residues long. Germline V gives CDR1 SNHLY, CDR2 FYNNEI. Trimming took 7 bases from V and 0 from J, leaving 11 bases between them.